Following are 27 T cell receptor beta chains from one sample sequenced in a study of Ad26.COV2.S vaccination and SARS-CoV-2 variants. Treatment described: around 19 received Ad26.COV2.S at low or high dose, single or two shots; several received placebo; per-sample allocation not given. The investigators took samples on day 63 after the first vaccine or placebo injection. Sequencing was performed with immunoSEQ multiplex PCR; in TCRdb, only in-frame clones are kept and a portion is missing. Here the sample spans 300,000 to 350,000 clones, 86% being singletons. Here the sequenced sample was peripheral blood, taken in a trial of Ad26.COV2.S vaccine versus placebo. All receptors derive from a person aged 18 to 65 who received the Ad26.COV2.S COVID-19 vaccine or a placebo.

This clone showed up just a few times. The sample has other DNA sequences that encode this CDR3 too. The chain employs TRBV5-4 and TRBJ2-1, with 7 bases aligning to TRBD2. Germline V CDR1 and CDR2: SGHNT, YYREEE (reference sequence). The CDR3 is 15 residues long. Trimming took 0 bases from V and 0 from J; bases not matched to a gene: 0. The CDR3 loop is CASSLGGSSYNEQFF. DNA of the CDR3: TGTGCCAGCAGCTTGGGCGGGAGCTCCTACAATGAGCAGTTCTTC.

The gene calls are TRBV5-1 and TRBJ2-3; D is possibly TRBD1 (6 bases). V lost 3 bases and J lost 0, with 11 bases in between. CDR1 is SGHRS and CDR2 is YFSETQ in the germline V gene. The CDR3 runs to 15 residues. DNA of the CDR3: TGCGCCAGCAGCTGGCAGGGGCCTAGCACAGATACGCAGTATTTT. It codes for CASSWQGPSTDTQYF.

The chain uses TRBV7-9 and TRBJ2-5; the D gene could be TRBD1 or TRBD2 (6 bases each). The CDR3 contains 15 residues. The V and J ends lost 2 bases and 3 bases respectively, with 13 bases between them. Germline CDR1 reads SEHNR; CDR2 reads FQNEAQ (reference sequence). The CDR3 bases are TGTGCCAGCAGCTTAATTCGGGGGCTCAAAGAGACCCAGTACTTC. This gives the protein CASSLIRGLKETQYF.

This clone showed up just once. The chain uses TRBV30 and TRBJ2-7; D is unresolved. The germline gives CDR1 GTSNPN, CDR2 SVGIG (reference sequence). V was pared by 2 bases and J by 4 bases, with 6 bases between. This CDR3 comprises 11 residues. In DNA form, the CDR3 reads TGTGCCTGGAGTCACGCGTACGAGCAGTACTTC. It codes for CAWSHAYEQYF.

The CDR3 sequence: CASSSGALFTDTQYF. The DNA for the CDR3 is TGTGCCAGCAGCTCCGGGGCGCTCTTCACAGATACGCAGTATTTT. The chain joins TRBV7-2 to TRBJ2-3; D might be TRBD1 or TRBD2, each matching 5 bases. The CDR3 extends over 15 amino acids. Germline CDR1 reads SGHTA; CDR2 reads FQGNSA. V lost 4 bases and J lost 2, with 13 bases in between.

This chain uses TRBV18 with TRBJ1-1; no clear D gene. The CDR3 contains 12 residues. With 3 bases removed from V and 7 bases from J, the gap between germline ends came to 9 bases. Germline-derived CDR1 and CDR2 are KGHSH and LQKENI. For the CDR3, the DNA is TGTGCCAGCTCACCGGCCTGGGGTGAAGCTTTCTTT. As protein: CASSPAWGEAFF.

The rearrangement uses TRBV27 and TRBJ2-7, with 7 bases lining up with TRBD1. In germline, CDR1 is MNHEY, CDR2 SMNVEV (reference sequence). There are 17 residues in the CDR3. V shed 2 bases, J shed 4 bases, and the junction held 14 bases outside the gene matches. This CDR3 reads CASSLSGKGQFLYEQYF. Written as DNA, the CDR3 is TGTGCCAGCAGTTTAAGCGGTAAGGGACAGTTCTTATACGAGCAGTACTTC.

As regards this clone: The same CDR3 arises from other DNA sequences in this sample as well. V is TRBV18 and J is TRBJ1-2; 9 nucleotides agree with TRBD1. This CDR3 has 13 amino acids. Trimming removed 2 bases from V and 6 bases from J; junction bases left unmatched: 1. Germline loops: CDR1 KGHSH, CDR2 LQKENI. DNA for the CDR3: TGTGCCAGCTCACCAGGGACAGGGAATGGCTACACCTTC. This gives the protein CASSPGTGNGYTF.

The V and J genes are TRBV5-1 and TRBJ2-3; D remains unclear. The CDR3 contains 18 residues. CDR1 and CDR2 from the germline V gene are SGHRS and YFSETQ. Trimming removed 0 bases at V and 0 bases at J, with 17 bases between. Here the CDR3 DNA reads TGCGCCAGCAGCTTGGGGTTGGCTAACTTCTATAGCACAGATACGCAGTATTTT. This encodes CASSLGLANFYSTDTQYF.

This chain connects TRBV4-3 to TRBJ2-1; D is uncertain. CDR1 is LGHNA and CDR2 is YSLEER in the germline V gene. Trimming removed 1 base at V and 0 bases at J, with 7 bases between. This CDR3 has 15 residues. In DNA, the CDR3 is TGCGCCAGCAGCCAAGTCGTAAACTCCTACAATGAGCAGTTCTTC. As protein: CASSQVVNSYNEQFF.

This chain uses TRBV7-9 with TRBJ2-7, with TRBD2 matching over 7 bases. CDR3 size: 15 residues. V shed 1 base and J 1 base; nucleotides not matched to a gene: 4. Germline lookup yields CDR1 SEHNR and CDR2 FQNEAQ (reference sequence). CDR3 bases: TGTGCCAGCAGCTTAGGCGGGGGTCTGTCCTACGAGCAGTACTTC. Translation: CASSLGGGLSYEQYF.

This chain's CDR3 is CASSDLSPGPNYGYTF. The CDR3, as DNA: TGTGCCAGCAGTGACCTTTCACCGGGGCCTAACTATGGCTACACCTTC. This chain links TRBV25-1 with TRBJ1-2, with D maybe TRBD1 (5 bases). Germline V gene sequence: CDR1 MGHDK, CDR2 SYGVNS. The CDR3 is 16 residues long. V was trimmed by 3 bases and J by 0 bases, leaving 14 bases between them.

J is TRBJ2-7 and V is TRBV9; D possibly matches TRBD1 or TRBD2 (6 bases each). The CDR3 length is 14 residues. V was clipped by 2 bases and J by 3 bases, with 12 bases between them. Germline V gives CDR1 SGDLS, CDR2 YYNGEE. In DNA form, the CDR3 reads TGTGCCAGCAGCGTGGGAGGACAGATCTACGAGCAGTACTTC. Its protein is CASSVGGQIYEQYF.

This clone was picked up one time. CDR3 nucleotides: TGTGCCAGCAGCCAACCCCGGGACAGGGGAGGCCAAGAGACCCAGTACTTC. This codes for CASSQPRDRGGQETQYF. This chain links TRBV3-1 (or the pseudogene TRBV3-2) with TRBJ2-5, with TRBD1 matching 10 bases. The germline V gene has CDR1 LGHDT and CDR2 YNNKEL (reference sequence). This CDR3 has 17 amino acids. V lost 2 bases to trimming and J lost 1 base; unmatched junction nucleotides: 7.

V gene TRBV7-8 combines with J gene TRBJ2-1; 11 bases match TRBD1. This CDR3 has 14 residues. Unmatched junction bases numbered 6, after V lost 7 bases and J lost 7 bases. Per germline, CDR1 SGHVS and CDR2 FQNEAQ. CDR3: CASTRGTGGNEQFF. CDR3 sequence (DNA): TGTGCCAGCACCCGGGGGACAGGGGGGAATGAGCAGTTCTTC.

The CDR3 spells CSVVRAPYGYTF. The CDR3 coding sequence is TGCAGCGTTGTGAGGGCCCCCTATGGCTACACCTTC. The chain is built from TRBV29-1 and TRBJ1-2; D gene ambiguous. Between the trimmed V and J ends, which lost 4 bases and 4 bases, there was a span of 10 bases. The CDR3 contains 12 residues. CDR1 is SQVTM and CDR2 is ANQGSEA in the germline V gene.

The chain uses TRBV18 and TRBJ2-7; 12 positions match TRBD1. The CDR3 length is 16 residues. J lost 3 bases, V lost 1 base, and 4 bases had no gene match. Germline CDR1 is KGHSH and CDR2 is LQKENI. CDR3 protein: CASSPQGTGGIYEQYF. CDR3 coding DNA: TGTGCCAGCTCACCACAGGGGACAGGGGGCATCTACGAGCAGTACTTC.

V and J are TRBV2 and TRBJ2-5, with 7 bases lining up with TRBD2. Trimming removed 8 bases from V and 4 bases from J; junction bases left unmatched: 7. Germline V gives CDR1 SNHLY, CDR2 FYNNEI. The CDR3 totals 13 residues. CDR3 coding DNA: TGTGCCAGCCTCGGGGGGTTAGGAGAGACCCAGTACTTC. As protein: CASLGGLGETQYF.

The rearrangement uses TRBV20-1 and TRBJ1-2; D is perhaps TRBD1 (5 bases). Germline V gives CDR1 DFQATT, CDR2 SNEGSKA (reference sequence). Between the trimmed V and J ends, which lost 3 bases and 8 bases, there was a span of 25 bases. The CDR3 sequence is 16 residues long. CDR3 region: CSASSGEAGYNIGYTF. Written as DNA, the CDR3 is TGCAGTGCTAGTTCGGGTGAGGCAGGGTATAATATCGGCTACACCTTC.

The chain links TRBV20-1 to TRBJ1-1, with D perhaps TRBD1 (5 bases). V dropped 3 bases and J dropped 4 bases, with 21 bases sitting between them. The CDR3 consists of 16 residues. CDR1 DFQATT and CDR2 SNEGSKA come from the germline V gene (reference sequence). The CDR3 here is CSASGGAGRMITEAFF. The CDR3 DNA reads as TGCAGTGCTAGTGGAGGGGCAGGGAGGATGATCACTGAAGCTTTCTTT.

V usage is TRBV24-1 and J usage is TRBJ2-2; D is ambiguous. The V gene's germline CDR1 is KGHDR and CDR2 SFDVKD. Between the trimmed V and J ends, which lost 9 bases and 8 bases, there was a span of 12 bases. The CDR3 spans 12 residues. CDR3 residues: CATGTETGELFF. The CDR3 DNA reads as TGTGCCACCGGTACAGAGACGGGGGAGCTGTTTTTT.

The genes are TRBV10-3 and TRBJ1-1; D is perhaps TRBD1 (5 bases). There are 12 residues in the CDR3. Deletions cut 4 bases from V and 7 bases from J, with 10 bases between. Germline CDR1 reads ENHRY; CDR2 reads SYGVKD. CDR3: CAISGAGGEAFF. Here the CDR3 DNA reads TGTGCCATCAGTGGGGCTGGGGGTGAAGCTTTCTTT.

The rearrangement links TRBV11-2 to TRBJ1-3; no definite D call. Trimming removed 9 bases at V and 6 bases at J, with 9 bases between. Germline V gene lookup returns CDR1 SGHAT and CDR2 FQNNGV. The CDR3 covers 11 residues. DNA for the CDR3: TGTGCCAGTGGGTTACAAAACACCATATATTTT. Translated: CASGLQNTIYF.

V and J are TRBV6-6 and TRBJ2-1; D possibly corresponds to TRBD1 (6 bases). The CDR3 extends over 14 amino acids. Trimming took off 4 bases at V and 2 bases at J, with 9 bases between the two ends. Germline loops: CDR1 MNHNY, CDR2 SVGAGI (reference sequence). Here the CDR3 reads CASSWGTTYNEQFF. The CDR3 region has the DNA TGTGCCAGCAGTTGGGGGACAACCTACAATGAGCAGTTCTTC.

J is TRBJ2-3 and V is TRBV19; TRBD2 matches at 11 bases. Trimming took 3 bases from V and 5 from J; bases not matched to a gene: 4. Germline CDR1 reads LNHDA; CDR2 reads SQIVND (reference sequence). This CDR3 spans 15 amino acids. CDR3 nucleotides: TGTGCCAGTAGTATTAGCGGGGGGGCCATAGATACGCAGTATTTT. Amino acids: CASSISGGAIDTQYF.

Only a few counts were recorded for this clone. V usage is TRBV19 and J usage is TRBJ1-5; TRBD1 agrees at 9 bases. The length of the CDR3 is 17 residues. Trimming removed 5 bases from V and 3 bases from J; junction bases left unmatched: 11. CDR1 is LNHDA, CDR2 SQIVND, per germline (reference sequence). The CDR3 DNA is TGTGCCAGTAGTCCCCCGGGACAGGGAGTTAACAATCAGCCCCAGCATTTT. Translating gives CASSPPGQGVNNQPQHF. Full variable domain (missing parts from reference TRBV19 and TRBJ1-5): DGGITQSPKYLFRKEGQNVTLSCEQNLNHDAMYWYRQDPGQGLRLIYYSQIVNDFQKGDIAEGYSVSREKKESFPLTVTSAQKNPTAFYLCASSPPGQGVNNQPQHFGDGTRLSIL.

This rearrangement joins TRBV6-5 to TRBJ1-5; D is unclear. The CDR3 length is 15 residues. The V end lost 7 bases, the J end lost 0 bases, and 13 bases lay between the germline ends. CDR1 and CDR2 from the germline V gene are MNHEY and SVGAGI. The CDR3 sequence: CASTRTETSNQPQHF. Written as DNA, the CDR3 is TGTGCCAGCACCAGGACCGAGACTAGCAATCAGCCCCAGCATTTT.